This T cell receptor beta chain comes out of a study of T cell responses to AZD1222 COVID-19 vaccine. General observations from the study: Clonal diversity may have been underestimated in mostly white British donors. Only after the peak T cell response were repertoires sampled.

With regard to this clone: The antigen is not known.

The germline V and J ends were trimmed by 7 bases and 2 bases, with 12 bases remaining between them. CDR1 is MNHEY, CDR2 SVGAGI, per germline. This CDR3 comprises 13 residues. The data were produced by immunoSEQ multiplex PCR, yet TCRdb's version contains in-frame clones alone and is incomplete. This table has 150,000 or so clones, around 90% appearing once. The receptor was isolated from an adult in good health. This chain links TRBV6-5 with TRBJ2-7; a possible D gene is TRBD1 (5 bases). The input for sequencing was peripheral blood, taken on day 0 of AZD1222 vaccination. This chain's CDR3 is CASKQGFPYEQYF. In DNA, the CDR3 is TGTGCCAGCAAGCAGGGCTTTCCCTACGAGCAGTACTTC.